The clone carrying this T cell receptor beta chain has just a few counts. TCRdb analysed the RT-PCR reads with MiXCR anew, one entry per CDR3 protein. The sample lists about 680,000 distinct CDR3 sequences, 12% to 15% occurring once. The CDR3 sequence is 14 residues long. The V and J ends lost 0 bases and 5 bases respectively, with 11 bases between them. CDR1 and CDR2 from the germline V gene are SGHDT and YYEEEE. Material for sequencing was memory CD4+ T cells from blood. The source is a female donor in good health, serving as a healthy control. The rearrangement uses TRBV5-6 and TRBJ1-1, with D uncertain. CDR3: CASSLGQRVTEAFF. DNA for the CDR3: TGTGCCAGCAGCTTGGGGCAGCGGGTGACTGAAGCTTTCTTT.